What follows are 15 T cell receptor beta chains derived from one specimen sequenced in a study of cytomegalovirus exposure and HLA in healthy donors. Vbeta (60) and Jbeta (13) primers were used in the PCR. Some clones are missing from TCRdb's copy, which holds only in-frame ones; the method was immunoSEQ multiplex PCR. The sample gives roughly 140,000 clones, around 79% of which show up once; about 5.6% is in the top ten. Sequencing was done on a sample of PBMCs. The origin of the receptors is a man aged 30-40 years in good health and CMV-seropositive.

The V call is TRBV5-6, the J call TRBJ1-6, with D unresolved. The CDR3 contains 14 residues. V gave up 4 bases and J gave up 1 base, with 6 bases separating them. Per germline, CDR1 SGHDT and CDR2 YYEEEE. The CDR3 is CASSLASYNSPLHF. The CDR3 DNA sequence: TGTGCCAGCAGCCTTGCGTCCTATAATTCACCCCTCCACTTT. Full variable domain (missing parts from reference TRBV5-6 and TRBJ1-6): DAGVTQSPTHLIKTRGQQVTLRCSPKSGHDTVSWYQQALGQGPQFIFQYYEEEERQRGNFPDRFSGHQFPNYSSELNVNALLLGDSALYLCASSLASYNSPLHFGNGTRLTVT.

The rearrangement links TRBV10-3 to TRBJ1-5, with D perhaps matching TRBD1 (6 bases). Germline loops: CDR1 ENHRY, CDR2 SYGVKD. The V gene lost 4 bases and the J gene lost 6 bases, with 10 bases spanning the gap. The CDR3 is 13 amino acids. The CDR3 DNA sequence: TGTGCCATCAGTGCCCAGGGGTTTCAGCCCCAGCATTTT. Its translation is CAISAQGFQPQHF.

The chain combines TRBV6-5 with TRBJ2-7, with a tentative D call TRBD2 (5 bases). The CDR3 covers 11 residues. The germline V gene encodes CDR1 MNHEY and CDR2 SVGAGI. Trimming took 5 bases from V and 6 from J, leaving 8 bases between them. DNA of the CDR3: TGTGCCAGCAGTCGGGGAGTCGAGCAGTACTTC. Protein sequence: CASSRGVEQYF.

CDR3 nucleotide sequence: TGCAGCGTTGTTTCCCGCCACGGGGATACGCAGTATTTT. Translating it yields CSVVSRHGDTQYF. V usage is TRBV29-1 and J usage is TRBJ2-3; D gene uncertain. Trimming left V 4 bases short and J 6 bases short, with 14 bases between. The CDR3 consists of 13 residues. The V gene's germline CDR1 is SQVTM and CDR2 ANQGSEA.

The chain combines TRBV5-8 with TRBJ1-2, with a weak D call TRBD1 (6 bases). V gave up 0 bases and J gave up 4 bases, with 16 bases separating them. Germline-derived CDR1 and CDR2 are SGHTS and YDEGEE. The CDR3 spans 16 residues. CDR3 loop: CASSLAGVGISYGYTF. For the CDR3, the DNA is TGTGCCAGCAGCTTGGCAGGGGTGGGGATCTCCTATGGCTACACCTTC.

This clone has a handful of counts. The chain employs TRBV4-2 and TRBJ2-1, with 10 nucleotides matching TRBD2. Germline V gene sequence: CDR1 LGHNA, CDR2 YNFKEQ. The CDR3 totals 16 residues. The V segment lost 0 bases and the J segment 7 bases; nucleotides outside the gene matches: 6. This chain's CDR3 is CASSQEPGLAENEQFF. Written as DNA, the CDR3 is TGTGCCAGCAGCCAAGAGCCTGGACTAGCGGAGAATGAGCAGTTCTTC.

The CDR3 here is CASSLRGGLADTQYF. The CDR3 DNA sequence: TGTGCCAGCAGCTTAAGGGGCGGTTTAGCAGATACGCAGTATTTT. The gene calls are TRBV7-9 and TRBJ2-3, with D possibly matching TRBD1 (5 bases). The CDR3 runs to 15 residues. Germline V CDR1 and CDR2: SEHNR, FQNEAQ (reference sequence). V lost 2 bases to trimming and J lost 4 bases, with 13 bases between them.

This chain connects TRBV27 to TRBJ2-2, with a tentative D call TRBD2 (5 bases). The germline CDR1 and CDR2 sequences are MNHEY and SMNVEV (reference sequence). The CDR3 runs 15 residues. V was cut by 2 bases and J by 6 bases, with 13 bases left in between. Here the CDR3 reads CASSLPGLGAGELFF. CDR3 in DNA: TGTGCCAGCAGTTTACCCGGCCTCGGGGCCGGGGAGCTGTTTTTT.

The chain is built from TRBV6-5 and TRBJ1-5; D might be TRBD1 (6 bases). The CDR3 sequence is 14 residues long. Trimming pared 5 bases from V and 5 bases from J, leaving 13 bases between. Germline-derived CDR1 and CDR2 are MNHEY and SVGAGI. The CDR3 nucleotides are TGTGCCAGCAGTACAGGGACCCCCCATCAGCCCCAGCATTTT. Translating gives CASSTGTPHQPQHF.

V is TRBV28 and J is TRBJ1-2, with no clear D. Germline V gene lookup returns CDR1 MDHEN and CDR2 SYDVKM. There are 12 residues in the CDR3. V dropped 3 bases and J dropped 4 bases, with 6 bases sitting between them. The CDR3 reads CASSFYGYGYTF. The DNA of the CDR3 is TGTGCCAGCAGTTTTTACGGCTATGGCTACACCTTC.

This clone was counted once. V and J are TRBV10-3 and TRBJ1-3; D is undetermined. The germline V gene has CDR1 ENHRY and CDR2 SYGVKD. The CDR3 runs 12 residues. With 2 bases removed from V and 4 bases from J, the gap between germline ends came to 3 bases. The CDR3 protein is CAISEEGNTIYF. The CDR3 DNA sequence: TGTGCCATCAGTGAGGAGGGAAACACCATATATTTT.

The chain joins TRBV7-6 to TRBJ2-3, with D perhaps matching TRBD2 (7 bases). The CDR3 is made up of 17 amino acids. Germline V gene sequence: CDR1 SGHVS, CDR2 FNYEAQ. V lost 5 bases to trimming and J lost 1 base, with 19 bases between them. CDR3 loop: CASSLGAGATRTDTQYF. DNA for the CDR3: TGTGCCAGCAGCCTAGGGGCGGGGGCTACCCGCACAGATACGCAGTATTTT.

This rearrangement joins TRBV18 to TRBJ2-7; 8 nucleotides align to TRBD2. The CDR3 has 16 amino acids. Germline values: CDR1 KGHSH, CDR2 LQKENI. V shed 4 bases and J 3 bases; nucleotides not matched to a gene: 11. The CDR3 DNA reads as TGTGCCAGCTCACTCCAGGGCGGACTAGCAATCTACGAGCAGTACTTC. Residues: CASSLQGGLAIYEQYF.

V is TRBV7-9 and J is TRBJ2-3; no definite D call. Looked up from germline, CDR1 is SEHNR and CDR2 is FQNEAQ (reference sequence). This CDR3 has 12 amino acids. V lost 2 bases and J 4 bases, leaving 4 bases between the germline ends. The CDR3 is CASSLSADTQYF. The CDR3 DNA reads TGTGCCAGCAGCTTATCCGCAGATACGCAGTATTTT.

V is TRBV19 and J is TRBJ2-5, with TRBD2 matching over 12 bases. The J call may be incorrect, as the DNA end agrees better with TRBJ2-7. Germline CDR1 and CDR2: LNHDA and SQIVND (reference sequence). The CDR3 runs 17 residues. This CDR3 reads CASSTILTSGSGLEQYF. The CDR3 nucleotides are TGTGCCAGTAGTACTATCCTGACTAGCGGGAGTGGTCTCGAGCAGTACTTC.